The 2 T cell receptor beta chains below were found in one sample sequenced in a study of control samples from healthy donors and cancer patients. Data came from immunoSEQ multiplex PCR; TCRdb stores just in-frame clones and leaves some out. The table has about 86,000 clones, more than 85% seen once. Sample: blood. These TCRs come from a woman aged 30 to 39 in good health.

The CDR3 DNA is TGCAGTGCTAGTTTATATGGGGGAGTAGGTCAGCCCCAGCATTTT. Translation gives CSASLYGGVGQPQHF. This chain connects TRBV20-1 to TRBJ1-5; D is possibly TRBD1 (5 bases). The ends were cut back, 3 bases at V and 6 bases at J, with 18 bases in the middle. The length of the CDR3 is 15 residues. The germline gives CDR1 DFQATT, CDR2 SNEGSKA (reference sequence).

This chain connects TRBV3-1 (or the pseudogene TRBV3-2) to TRBJ1-6; 10 bases line up with TRBD1. Germline V gene data show CDR1 as LGHDT and CDR2 as YNNKEL (reference sequence). The CDR3 loop spans 16 amino acids. Trimming at V came to 1 base and at J to 7 bases, leaving 4 bases not matched to a gene. CDR3: CASSQGGQGSNSPLHF. CDR3 nucleotide sequence: TGTGCCAGCAGCCAAGGGGGACAGGGGTCAAATTCACCCCTCCACTTT.